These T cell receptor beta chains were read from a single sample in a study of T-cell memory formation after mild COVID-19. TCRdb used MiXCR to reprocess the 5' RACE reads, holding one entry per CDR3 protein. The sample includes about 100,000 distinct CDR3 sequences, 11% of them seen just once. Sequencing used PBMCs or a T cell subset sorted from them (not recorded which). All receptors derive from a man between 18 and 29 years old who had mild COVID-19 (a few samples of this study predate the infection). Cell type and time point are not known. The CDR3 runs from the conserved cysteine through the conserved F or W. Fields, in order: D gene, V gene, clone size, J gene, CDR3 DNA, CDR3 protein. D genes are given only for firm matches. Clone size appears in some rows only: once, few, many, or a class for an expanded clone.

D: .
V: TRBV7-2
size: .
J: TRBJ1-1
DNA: TGTGCCAGCAGCTTATATCCGAGGCAGGCCCTATTGAACACTGAAGCTTTCTTT
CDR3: CASSLYPRQALLNTEAFF

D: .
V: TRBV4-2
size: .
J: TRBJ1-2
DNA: TGTGCCAGCAGCCCGAACGAATATGGCTACACCTTC
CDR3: CASSPNEYGYTF

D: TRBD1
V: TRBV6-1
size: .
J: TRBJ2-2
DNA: TGTGCCAGCGGGACAGGGAACACCGGGGAGCTGTTTTTT
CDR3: CASGTGNTGELFF

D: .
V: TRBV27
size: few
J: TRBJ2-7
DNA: TGTGCCAGCAGTTTATCGCCAGGCCCCCTAGATGAGCAGTACTTC
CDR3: CASSLSPGPLDEQYF

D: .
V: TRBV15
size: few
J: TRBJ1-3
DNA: TGTGCCACCCTCCCCGACGGACACAACTCTGGAAACACCATATATTTT
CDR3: CATLPDGHNSGNTIYF

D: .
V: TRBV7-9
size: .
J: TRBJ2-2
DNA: TGTGCCAGCAGCCCACCGAACAGGAACACCGGGGAGCTGTTTTTT
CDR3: CASSPPNRNTGELFF

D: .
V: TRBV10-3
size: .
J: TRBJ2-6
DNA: TGTGCCATCAGTGACAGACAGGACCACTCTGGGGCCAACGTCCTGACTTTC
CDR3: CAISDRQDHSGANVLTF

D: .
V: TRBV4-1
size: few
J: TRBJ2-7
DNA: TGCGCCAGCAGCCAAACAGGGTCCGAGCAGTACTTC
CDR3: CASSQTGSEQYF

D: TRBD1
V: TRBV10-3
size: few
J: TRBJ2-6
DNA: TGTGCCATCAGTGATTCAGGGGGTGATGGGGCCAACGTCCTGACTTTC
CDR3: CAISDSGGDGANVLTF

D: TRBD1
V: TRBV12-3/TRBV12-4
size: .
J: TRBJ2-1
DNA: TGTGCCAGCAGACAGGGACAGGGAATCGATGAGCAGTTCTTC
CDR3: CASRQGQGIDEQFF

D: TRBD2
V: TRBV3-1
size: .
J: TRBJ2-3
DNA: TGTGCCAGCAGACCTAGCGGGGGGACCCCAGATACGCAGTATTTT
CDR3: CASRPSGGTPDTQYF

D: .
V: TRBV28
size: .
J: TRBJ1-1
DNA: TGTGCCAGCAGTTTAGGCGGCAGGGCCACTGAAGCTTTCTTT
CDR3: CASSLGGRATEAFF

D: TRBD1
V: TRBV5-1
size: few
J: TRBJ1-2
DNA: TGCGCCAGCAGCTTGCTGACAGGGACCGATGGCTACACCTTC
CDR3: CASSLLTGTDGYTF

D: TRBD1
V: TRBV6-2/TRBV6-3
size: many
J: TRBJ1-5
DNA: TGTGCCAGCACCTCCGGGACAGGGTTGCAGCCCCAGCATTTT
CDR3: CASTSGTGLQPQHF

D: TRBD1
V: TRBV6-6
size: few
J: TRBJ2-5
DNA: TGTGCCAGCGCGGACAGGGGCGTGGGAGGGGAGACCCAGTACTTC
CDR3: CASADRGVGGETQYF

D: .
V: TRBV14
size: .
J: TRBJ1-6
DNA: TGTGCCAGCAGCCAGGTTACAGGGACTAATTCACCCCTCCACTTT
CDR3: CASSQVTGTNSPLHF

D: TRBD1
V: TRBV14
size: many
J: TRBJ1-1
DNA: TGTGCCAGCAGCCAACAGGGGGCATTGGGAACTGAAGCTTTCTTT
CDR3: CASSQQGALGTEAFF

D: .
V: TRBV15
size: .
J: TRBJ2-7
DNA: TGTGCCACCAGCACAGCGACTAGCTCCTACGAGCAGTACTTC
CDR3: CATSTATSSYEQYF

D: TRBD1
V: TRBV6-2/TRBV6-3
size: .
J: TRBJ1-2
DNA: TGTGCCAGCAGTTCAACCAACTATGCACAGGGGGACGGCTACACCTTC
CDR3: CASSSTNYAQGDGYTF

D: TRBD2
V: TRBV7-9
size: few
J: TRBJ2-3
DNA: TGTGCCAGCAGCCTTAGCGGGGCGCAAGATACGCAGTATTTT
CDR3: CASSLSGAQDTQYF

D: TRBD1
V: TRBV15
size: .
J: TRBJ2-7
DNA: TGTGCCACCAGCAGAGATAAGTTTGGGACAGGGCTCCGCGAGCAGTACTTC
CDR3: CATSRDKFGTGLREQYF

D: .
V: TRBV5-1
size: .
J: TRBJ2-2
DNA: TGCGCCAGCAGCTTGGAATGGGGGGAGCTGTTTTTT
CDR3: CASSLEWGELFF

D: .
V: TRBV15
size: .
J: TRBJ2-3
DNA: TGTGCCACCAGCAGAGTGCGGGGAGGAGGAACAGATACGCAGTATTTT
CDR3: CATSRVRGGGTDTQYF

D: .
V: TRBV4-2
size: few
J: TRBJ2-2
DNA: TGTGCCAGCAGCCAAGAAGGGACCAACACCGGGGAGCTGTTTTTT
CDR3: CASSQEGTNTGELFF

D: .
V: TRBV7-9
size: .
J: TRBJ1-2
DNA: TGTGCCAGCAGCTCCCCGCGGTCGGAAAATGACTATGGCTACACCTTC
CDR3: CASSSPRSENDYGYTF

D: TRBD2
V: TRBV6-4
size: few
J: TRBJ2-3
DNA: TGTGCCAGCAGCGAAACTAGCGGGGGGTCTACAGATACGCAGTATTTT
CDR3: CASSETSGGSTDTQYF

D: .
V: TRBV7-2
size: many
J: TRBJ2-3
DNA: TGTGCCAGCAGCTTGGGGGTTGATACGCAGTATTTT
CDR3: CASSLGVDTQYF

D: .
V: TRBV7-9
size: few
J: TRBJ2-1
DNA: TGTGCCAGCAGCCCTTATACAGGGAGCTCCTACAATGAGCAGTTCTTC
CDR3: CASSPYTGSSYNEQFF

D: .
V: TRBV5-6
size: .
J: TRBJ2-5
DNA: TGTGCCAGCAGCTTGGTTGTGGGGGTTGGGGTGACCCAGTACTTC
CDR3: CASSLVVGVGVTQYF

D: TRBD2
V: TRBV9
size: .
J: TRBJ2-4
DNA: TGTGCCAGCAGCGTAGGACTAGCGGGGGCCAAAAACATTCAGTACTTC
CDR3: CASSVGLAGAKNIQYF

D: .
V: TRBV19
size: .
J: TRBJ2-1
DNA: TGTGCCAGTAGTATAAACAGCCGCTCCTACAATGAGCAGTTCTTC
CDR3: CASSINSRSYNEQFF

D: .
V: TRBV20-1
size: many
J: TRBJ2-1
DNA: TGCAGTGCCAGAAAACTGGGGGACGGACACAATGAGCAGTTCTTC
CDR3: CSARKLGDGHNEQFF

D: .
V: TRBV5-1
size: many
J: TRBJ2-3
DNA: TGCGCCAGCAGCTTTGGAGACGGGATGCTAGCGTTAGATACGCAGTATTTT
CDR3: CASSFGDGMLALDTQYF

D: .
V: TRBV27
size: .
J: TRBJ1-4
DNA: TGTGCCAGCAGTTTGACAGGCTTCTTGATTAAGGAAAAACTGTTTTTT
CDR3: CASSLTGFLIKEKLFF

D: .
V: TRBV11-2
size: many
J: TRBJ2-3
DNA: TGTGCCAGCAGTGGTGAGAGCGTAACAGGTACCAGCACAGATACGCAGTATTTT
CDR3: CASSGESVTGTSTDTQYF

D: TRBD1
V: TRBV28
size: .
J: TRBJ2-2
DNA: TGTGCCAGCAGTTCTGGACAGGGTAGGAACGGGGAGCTGTTTTTT
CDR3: CASSSGQGRNGELFF

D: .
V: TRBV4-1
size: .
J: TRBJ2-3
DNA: TGCGCCAGCAGCCAAGACCGGGGCACAGATACGCAGTATTTT
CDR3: CASSQDRGTDTQYF

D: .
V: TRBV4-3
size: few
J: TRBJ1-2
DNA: TGCGCCAGCAGCCAAGATTGGGGACGGCAAGGCTACACCTTC
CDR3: CASSQDWGRQGYTF

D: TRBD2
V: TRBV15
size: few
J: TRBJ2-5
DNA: TGTGCCACCAGCGGAGGACTAGCGGAGACCCAGTACTTC
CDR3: CATSGGLAETQYF

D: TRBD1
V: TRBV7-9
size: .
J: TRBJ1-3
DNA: TGTGCCAGCAGCCACGACAGGGACCGTTCCAGGAACACCATATATTTT
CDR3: CASSHDRDRSRNTIYF

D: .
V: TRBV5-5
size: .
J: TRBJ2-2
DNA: TGTGCCAGCAGCATGAGACAGCGGAGACAACTGAACACCGGGGAGCTGTTTTTT
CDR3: CASSMRQRRQLNTGELFF

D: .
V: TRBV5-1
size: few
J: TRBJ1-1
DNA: TGCGCCAGCAGCTTGGCCCGGGCGGATACAGATGAAGCTTTCTTT
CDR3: CASSLARADTDEAFF

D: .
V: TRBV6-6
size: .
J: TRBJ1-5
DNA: TGTGCCAGCAGTTACCTCAGGGTCGGTCAGCCCCAGCATTTT
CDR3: CASSYLRVGQPQHF

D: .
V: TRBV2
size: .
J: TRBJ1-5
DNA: TGTGCCAGCAGTGGGAGTAGGGAGTCTAGCTCCTATCAGCCCCAGCATTTT
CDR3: CASSGSRESSSYQPQHF

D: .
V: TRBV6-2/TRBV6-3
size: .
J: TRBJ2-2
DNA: TGTGCCAGCAGTTACTCCGGACAAGACACCGGGGAGCTGTTTTTT
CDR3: CASSYSGQDTGELFF

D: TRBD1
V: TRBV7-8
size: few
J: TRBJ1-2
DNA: TGTGCCAGCAGCTTTTCACAGGGGGGACGGTGGAACTATGGCTACACCTTC
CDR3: CASSFSQGGRWNYGYTF

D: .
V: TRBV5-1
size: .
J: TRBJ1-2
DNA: TGCGCCAGCAGCTTGGCTACCCAAGGCTATGGCTACACCTTC
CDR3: CASSLATQGYGYTF

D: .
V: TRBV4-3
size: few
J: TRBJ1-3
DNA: TGCGCCAGCAGCCACGCGGGGAGGTCGGACTCTGGAAACACCATATATTTT
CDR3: CASSHAGRSDSGNTIYF

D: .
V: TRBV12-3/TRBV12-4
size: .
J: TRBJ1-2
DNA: TGTGCCAGCACCCTCCAGGGGTTCGGTGGCTACACCTTC
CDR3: CASTLQGFGGYTF

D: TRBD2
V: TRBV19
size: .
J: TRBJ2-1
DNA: TGTGCCAGTAGAATAGCGGGGGGAGGGAACAATGAGCAGTTCTTC
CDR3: CASRIAGGGNNEQFF